The source of this T cell receptor beta chain is a study of T cell responses to AZD1222 COVID-19 vaccine. Regarding the study as a whole: Spike-wide vaccine-associated CD4 TCRs dominated at 160-218 and 743-854.

The V gene lost 4 bases and the J gene lost 2 bases, with 12 bases spanning the gap. From germline, CDR1 is SGHTA and CDR2 FQGNSA. The CDR3 is 15 residues long. In the case of this clone: Its antigen remains unidentified.

Repertoires were generated with immunoSEQ multiplex PCR, while TCRdb's copy carries only in-frame clones and drops some. The sample holds about 130,000 clones, 75% to 90% seen once. The sequence derives from an adult in good health. This chain uses TRBV7-2 with TRBJ2-1; maybe TRBD2 (6 bases). Sequences were derived from peripheral blood, sampled on day 0 of AZD1222 vaccination. CDR3 loop: CASSSLVAAYNEQFF. CDR3 nucleotides: TGTGCCAGCAGCTCACTGGTAGCGGCCTACAATGAGCAGTTCTTC.